These 9 T cell receptor beta chains originate from one sample sequenced in a study of blood T cell repertoires in COVID-19. Data came from immunoSEQ multiplex PCR; TCRdb stores just in-frame clones and leaves some out. Here the sample spans some 150,000 clones, approximately 90% being singletons. Sequencing input: peripheral blood. These receptors were obtained from a woman aged 60 to 75 with active COVID-19.

The chain couples TRBV28 to TRBJ2-7; D remains ambiguous. This CDR3 region has 12 residues. V was trimmed by 2 bases and J by 2 bases, leaving 4 bases between them. The germline CDR1 and CDR2 sequences are MDHEN and SYDVKM. Here the CDR3 reads CASSLPAYEQYF. CDR3 nucleotide sequence: TGTGCCAGCAGTTTACCCGCCTACGAGCAGTACTTC.

The chain uses TRBV30 and TRBJ2-3; D remains ambiguous. The length of the CDR3 is 13 residues. CDR1 GTSNPN and CDR2 SVGIG come from the germline V gene (reference sequence). Trimming pared 2 bases from V and 2 bases from J, leaving 8 bases between. For the CDR3, the DNA is TGTGCCTGGAGTCCCCGTCCCACAGATACGCAGTATTTT. Protein product: CAWSPRPTDTQYF. Drawing the rest from reference TRBV30 and TRBJ2-3, the complete variable domain is SQTIHQWPATLVQPVGSPLSLECTVEGTSNPNLYWYRQAAGRGLQLLFYSVGIGQISSEVPQNLSASRPQDRQFILSSKKLLLSDSGFYLCAWSPRPTDTQYFGPGTRLTVL.

This sequence joins TRBV5-1 and TRBJ2-1; 14 bases align to TRBD2. Germline CDR1 reads SGHRS; CDR2 reads YFSETQ. Trimming cost V 4 bases and J 0 bases; bases outside gene matches: 24. The length of the CDR3 is 24 residues. The CDR3 DNA follows: TGCGCCAGCAGCCTCCGGACTGAGAACATAGTGCGACTAGCGGGAGGGAGCTCCTACAATGAGCAGTTCTTC. Protein product: CASSLRTENIVRLAGGSSYNEQFF.

V is TRBV18 and J is TRBJ2-1; 11 nucleotides align to TRBD2. Losses at the gene ends were 4 bases for V and 0 bases for J; bases not matched to a gene: 5. This CDR3 contains 17 residues. Per germline, CDR1 KGHSH and CDR2 LQKENI. Written as DNA, the CDR3 is TGTGCCAGCTCACGGACTAGCGGGCAACTCTCCTACAATGAGCAGTTCTTC. As protein: CASSRTSGQLSYNEQFF.

The chain links TRBV5-1 to TRBJ1-1; 9 bases match TRBD1. Germline CDR1 is SGHRS and CDR2 is YFSETQ. The CDR3 sequence is 14 residues long. The V segment lost 5 bases and the J segment 4 bases; nucleotides outside the gene matches: 6. CDR3 coding DNA: TGCGCCAGCAGTTTGACAGGGGGGGTCACTGAAGCTTTCTTT. Its protein product is CASSLTGGVTEAFF.

V and J are TRBV4-3 and TRBJ2-7; TRBD1 aligns across 12 bases. Looked up from germline, CDR1 is LGHNA and CDR2 is YSLEER. The CDR3 sequence is 19 residues long. V trimming: 5 bases; J trimming: 0 bases; junction bases outside the gene matches: 14. DNA of the CDR3: TGCGCCAGCAGCTCCCGAATGGGGACAGGGGGCACCTCCTCCTACGAGCAGTACTTC. Its translation: CASSSRMGTGGTSSYEQYF.

This clone has at least ten counts. The chain has TRBV6-6 and TRBJ2-3, with D perhaps TRBD2 (6 bases). Per the germline V gene, CDR1 is MNHNY and CDR2 is SVGAGI (reference sequence). This CDR3 region has 16 residues. The V and J ends lost 6 bases and 0 bases respectively, with 16 bases between them. The DNA of the CDR3 is TGTGCCAGCAGCCCCGGGACTGAAGCTAGCACAGATACGCAGTATTTT. This codes for CASSPGTEASTDTQYF.

This clone showed up just once. The V and J genes are TRBV3-1 (or the pseudogene TRBV3-2) and TRBJ2-1, with D perhaps matching TRBD2 (6 bases). The V gene's germline CDR1 is LGHDT and CDR2 YNNKEL (reference sequence). The CDR3 covers 15 residues. Trimming stripped 4 bases from V and 6 bases from J, with 16 bases between. CDR3 amino acids: CASSPNWGSGNEQFF. The CDR3 DNA is TGTGCCAGCAGCCCCAATTGGGGTAGCGGCAATGAGCAGTTCTTC.

This rearrangement joins TRBV7-2 to TRBJ2-1; 9 nucleotides line up with TRBD2. J was trimmed by 9 bases and V by 3 bases; bases with no gene match: 3. CDR1 SGHTA and CDR2 FQGNSA come from the germline V gene. This CDR3 has 13 amino acids. The CDR3 nucleotides read TGTGCCAGCAGCTTTGGGCGGGAGGGTGAGCAGTTCTTC. This sequence encodes CASSFGREGEQFF.